The 29 T cell receptor beta chains given below trace back to one sample, sequenced in a study of blood T cells in healthy people across ages. Primed by a sample-barcoded 5' primer and a J-beta primer mix, a second PCR proceeded for about 6 to 12 cycles. MiXCR was run by TCRdb on the 5' RACE reads, yielding one entry per CDR3 protein. The table records some 790,000 distinct CDR3 sequences, 29% of them present only once. Sequencing used blood. These receptors were taken from a woman older than 75 in good health.

This chain links TRBV15 with TRBJ1-6; the D is unclear. Germline V gives CDR1 LNHNV, CDR2 YYDKDF (reference sequence). This CDR3 has 15 amino acids. The V gene lost 0 bases and the J gene lost 7 bases, with 10 bases spanning the gap. CDR3 protein: CATSRDRAENSPLHF. The CDR3 DNA reads as TGTGCCACCAGCAGAGATCGGGCGGAAAATTCACCCCTCCACTTT.

The V and J genes are TRBV24-1 and TRBJ2-5, with 7 bases lining up with TRBD1. V was pared by 5 bases and J by 5 bases, with 13 bases of the junction left unmatched. Germline assignment: CDR1 KGHDR and CDR2 SFDVKD. This CDR3 contains 16 residues. The CDR3 region is CATSVRDSFLQETQYF. For the CDR3, the DNA is TGTGCCACCAGTGTCCGGGACAGTTTCCTGCAGGAGACCCAGTACTTC.

Worth noting for this clonotype: A much larger clone sits a single nucleotide away, making a read error possible. The rearrangement links TRBV14 to TRBJ2-1; D is unclear. The V gene's germline CDR1 is SGHDN and CDR2 FVKESK. CDR3 size: 13 residues. CDR3 protein: CAGSQDYAQGQFF. In DNA form, the CDR3 reads TGTGCCGGCAGCCAAGATTACGCCCAAGGGCAGTTCTTC.

The V and J genes are TRBV5-1 and TRBJ2-6, with D tentatively TRBD1 (5 bases). This CDR3 has 16 residues. V was shortened by 1 base and J by 1 base, with 9 bases between the two germline ends. Germline CDR1 reads SGHRS; CDR2 reads YFSETQ. CDR3 sequence: CASSLIRGSGANVLTF. The CDR3 nucleotides are TGCGCCAGCAGCTTGATAAGGGGATCTGGGGCCAACGTCCTGACTTTC.

The sample holds many counts of this clonotype. V is TRBV12-3 or TRBV12-4 and J is TRBJ2-3; D is uncertain. The CDR3 covers 12 residues. Trimming removed 5 bases at V and 7 bases at J, with 10 bases between. In nucleotides, the CDR3 is TGTGCCAGCAGTACCCTGGGGAATACGCAGTATTTT. It codes for CASSTLGNTQYF.

As to this clonotype: A read error may account for a junction end that differs from germline. CDR3 DNA sequence: TGTGCCAGCAGCGGGGGGACTACCAATACGCAGTGTTTT. Translation: CASSGGTTNTQCF. V is TRBV11-2 and J is TRBJ2-3; TRBD2 agrees at 7 bases. CDR3 length equals 13 residues. Germline V gene sequence: CDR1 SGHAT, CDR2 FQNNGV.

Comments on this clonotype: The junction does not match germline at one end; this may be a read error. V usage is TRBV20-1 and J usage is TRBJ1-6; 9 bases are shared with TRBD1. Germline CDR1 is DFQATT and CDR2 is SNEGSKA (reference sequence). The CDR3 totals 14 residues. The CDR3 loop reads CSGATGGDNSPLHF. The CDR3 nucleotides read TGCAGTGGGGCGACAGGGGGTGATAATTCACCTCTCCACTTT.

V usage is TRBV20-1 and J usage is TRBJ2-3; D is unclear. Trimming stripped 6 bases from V and 4 bases from J, with 14 bases between. The CDR3 contains 13 residues. Germline V gene lookup returns CDR1 DFQATT and CDR2 SNEGSKA (reference sequence). CDR3 loop: CSARWAGADTQYF. In DNA form, the CDR3 reads TGCAGTGCCCGGTGGGCTGGGGCAGATACGCAGTATTTT.

This clonotype was found a few times. CDR3 in DNA: TGTGCCAGCTCACCCGGGACAGGCCAAAGCCCCTATAATTCACCCCTCCACTTT. Its protein product is CASSPGTGQSPYNSPLHF. The chain employs TRBV18 and TRBJ1-6, with 8 positions matching TRBD1. V shed 3 bases and J 2 bases; nucleotides not matched to a gene: 9. CDR1 and CDR2 (germline): KGHSH, LQKENI. The CDR3 consists of 18 residues.

Worth noting for this clonotype: A much larger clone sits a single nucleotide away, making a read error possible. The V call is TRBV20-1, the J call TRBJ2-1; TRBD2 might be the D (5 bases). The assigned J gene may be wrong: the sequence end matches TRBJ2-7 better. Germline values: CDR1 DFQATT, CDR2 SNEGSKA (reference sequence). The CDR3 is 14 residues long. The CDR3 here is CSASSPASSNEQYF. The CDR3 DNA reads TGCAGTGCTAGCTCCCCGGCTAGCAGCAATGAGCAGTACTTC.

Comment on this clonotype: Just one base apart from a much larger clone, this may be a read error. The chain has TRBV7-9 and TRBJ2-3; D is possibly TRBD1 (5 bases). The CDR3 spans 14 residues. CDR1 is SEHNR, CDR2 FQNEAQ, per germline (reference sequence). The CDR3 here is CASSLVQSTGTQYF. The CDR3 coding sequence is TGTGCCAGCAGCTTAGTGCAATCCACAGGTACGCAGTATTTT.

The chain combines TRBV28 with TRBJ1-6, with D unclear. The CDR3 spans 16 residues. The germline V gene has CDR1 MDHEN and CDR2 SYDVKM. Trimming removed 6 bases from V and 5 bases from J, with 17 bases in between. CDR3 amino acids: CASSYSGVANNSPLHF. CDR3 nucleotides: TGTGCCAGCAGCTACTCCGGGGTCGCAAATAATTCACCCCTCCACTTT.

This clonotype was seen at least ten times. The chain carries TRBV3-1 and TRBJ1-2; 7 nucleotides align to TRBD1. Trimming took 1 base from V and 13 from J; bases not matched to a gene: 15. The CDR3 totals 15 residues. The germline CDR1 and CDR2 sequences are LGHDT and YNNKEL (reference sequence). The CDR3: CASSQGRATGSLFTF. The CDR3 DNA reads as TGTGCCAGCAGCCAAGGTCGGGCGACAGGGAGCCTCTTCACCTTC.

This chain links TRBV11-2 with TRBJ1-2; no firm D call. Germline CDR1 SGHAT, CDR2 FQNNGV. The CDR3 extends over 16 amino acids. Trimming left V 4 bases short and J 2 bases short, with 17 bases between. The CDR3 coding sequence is TGTGCCAGCAGCTCGGGTCTCGGCGCGGGGAACTATGGCTACACCTTC. Translated, it gives CASSSGLGAGNYGYTF.

This clonotype was seen repeatedly, ten times or more. The J gene is TRBJ2-4, the V gene TRBV15; 12 nucleotides match TRBD2. J gave up 12 bases and V 2 bases, and 8 bases lay outside the gene matches. From germline, CDR1 is LNHNV and CDR2 YYDKDF (reference sequence). The CDR3 extends over 15 amino acids. In nucleotides, the CDR3 is TGTGCCACCAGCAGACCTAGCGGGGGGGCAACCACTCAGTACTTC. Translated, it gives CATSRPSGGATTQYF. Full variable domain (missing parts from reference TRBV15 and TRBJ2-4): DAMVIQNPRYQVTQFGKPVTLSCSQTLNHNVMYWYQQKSSQAPKLLFHYYDKDFNNEADTPDNFQSRRPNTSFCFLDIRSPGLGDTAMYLCATSRPSGGATTQYFGAGTRLSVL.

This clonotype has at least ten counts. The rearrangement links TRBV5-1 to TRBJ2-3, with D possibly TRBD2 on 6 matching bases. Looked up from germline, CDR1 is SGHRS and CDR2 is YFSETQ. Trimming removed 5 bases at V and 6 bases at J, with 13 bases between. The CDR3 runs to 13 residues. This CDR3 is CASRAGNRDTQYF. In DNA, the CDR3 is TGCGCCAGCAGGGCGGGAAACAGGGATACGCAGTATTTT.

With regard to this clonotype: A much larger clone lies one base from this, so it may be a read error. The genes are TRBV20-1 and TRBJ1-5; TRBD1 is a possible D gene (6 bases). Per the germline V gene, CDR1 is DFQATT and CDR2 is SNEGSKA (reference sequence). V was pared by 3 bases and J by 0 bases, with 15 bases between. The CDR3 runs to 16 residues. DNA of the CDR3: TGCAGTGCTAGGATATTCGGGGGCGGTAGCAATCAGCCCCAGCATTTT. It codes for CSARIFGGGSNQPQHF.

In this sample, this clonotype turned up many times. The chain has TRBV12-3 or TRBV12-4 and TRBJ1-5; D is undetermined. The CDR3 sequence is 15 residues long. The V gene lost 5 bases and the J gene lost 0 bases, with 11 bases spanning the gap. CDR3: CASSPPGGSNQPQHF. The CDR3 DNA follows: TGTGCCAGCAGTCCCCCGGGCGGTAGCAATCAGCCCCAGCATTTT.

This clonotype was seen just once. The junction does not match germline at one end; this may be a read error. The genes are TRBV6-5 and TRBJ2-2; possible D gene TRBD1, 5 bases. Germline values: CDR1 MNHEY, CDR2 SVGAGI. This CDR3 has 14 residues. The CDR3 here is CVSSWGRYTGELFF. The CDR3 DNA sequence: TGTGTCAGCAGTTGGGGCAGATACACCGGGGAGCTGTTTTTT.

J is TRBJ2-4 and V is TRBV11-2, with 10 bases lining up with TRBD2. V gave up 5 bases and J gave up 10 bases; unmatched junction bases: 17. The CDR3 extends over 17 amino acids. CDR1 is SGHAT and CDR2 is FQNNGV in the germline V gene. CDR3 residues: CASSPPGRAGGRDIQYF. The CDR3 DNA reads as TGTGCCAGCAGCCCCCCTGGGCGAGCGGGGGGGAGGGATATTCAGTACTTC.

Here the CDR3 DNA reads TGTGCCAGCAGCGCCTTGCCGAACACTGAAGCTTTCTTT. This translates into CASSALPNTEAFF. The rearrangement joins TRBV12-3 or TRBV12-4 to TRBJ1-1; no firm D call. The CDR3 is 13 amino acids. Between the trimmed V and J ends, which lost 6 bases and 1 base, there was a span of 9 bases.

This chain connects TRBV7-8 to TRBJ2-7; D unresolved. The CDR3 totals 14 residues. The germline CDR1 and CDR2 sequences are SGHVS and FQNEAQ. Trimming shortened V by 2 bases and J by 4 bases, and 12 bases separated the two germline ends. CDR3 loop: CASSLTPYEYEQYF. Written as DNA, the CDR3 is TGTGCCAGCAGCTTAACTCCCTACGAGTACGAGCAGTACTTC.

Comment on this clonotype: A much bigger clone sits one base away, suggesting this may be a read error. This chain joins TRBV6-5 and TRBJ1-2, with D tentatively TRBD1 (5 bases). Trimming stripped 6 bases from V and 4 bases from J, with 15 bases between. This CDR3 contains 14 residues. Germline V lookup: CDR1 MNHEY, CDR2 SVGAGI. This CDR3 reads CASRAPGLSYGYTF. As DNA, the CDR3 is TGTGCCAGCAGAGCCCCGGGACTAAGCTATGGCTACACCTTC.

The chain links TRBV20-1 to TRBJ2-1, with 8 bases aligning to TRBD2. The length of the CDR3 is 15 residues. The germline CDR1 and CDR2 sequences are DFQATT and SNEGSKA (reference sequence). V was pared by 6 bases and J by 9 bases, with 16 bases of the junction left unmatched. CDR3 in DNA: TGCAGTGCAGAAGGCGGGAGGCCAGGCGGGCGTGAGCAGTTCTTC. It encodes CSAEGGRPGGREQFF.

CDR3 nucleotides: TGTGCCAGCAGTTACTCGAGAGGGACGGGAGGCGGCTACACCTTC. Translated, it gives CASSYSRGTGGGYTF. The rearrangement links TRBV6-2 or TRBV6-3 to TRBJ1-2; tentative D call: TRBD1 (5 bases). Trimming pared 0 bases from V and 8 bases from J, leaving 16 bases between. The CDR3 totals 15 residues. Looked up from germline, CDR1 is MNHEY and CDR2 is SVGEGT.

This clonotype was picked up many times. The rearrangement links TRBV9 to TRBJ1-4; D unresolved. The CDR3 runs 15 residues. Germline V gives CDR1 SGDLS, CDR2 YYNGEE. Trimming removed 0 bases at V and 3 bases at J, with 9 bases between. The CDR3, as DNA: TGTGCCAGCAGCGTAGTTGGAGGGCCTAATGAAAAACTGTTTTTT. This translates into CASSVVGGPNEKLFF.

This clonotype was seen only a few times. The rearrangement links TRBV18 to TRBJ1-6, with 7 bases matching TRBD1. This CDR3 region has 15 residues. V gave up 3 bases and J gave up 7 bases; unmatched junction bases: 6. Germline lookup yields CDR1 KGHSH and CDR2 LQKENI. The CDR3 region is CASSPTGLGNSPLHF. CDR3 bases: TGTGCCAGCTCACCGACAGGGTTGGGAAATTCACCCCTCCACTTT.

This clonotype was detected ten times or more. The J gene is TRBJ2-5, the V gene TRBV20-1; the match to TRBD1 covers 10 bases. V lost 4 bases to trimming and J lost 6 bases; unmatched junction nucleotides: 8. Germline-derived CDR1 and CDR2 are DFQATT and SNEGSKA (reference sequence). The CDR3 has 14 amino acids. CDR3 bases: TGCAGTGCTACGGAGACAGGGGGCTTAAAGACCCAGTACTTC. Translating gives CSATETGGLKTQYF.

This clonotype was observed a few times. V usage is TRBV11-2 and J usage is TRBJ2-3; weak D call: TRBD2 (7 bases). The CDR3 is 19 residues long. V dropped 5 bases and J dropped 1 base, with 25 bases sitting between them. The germline V gene has CDR1 SGHAT and CDR2 FQNNGV. The CDR3 region is CASSAHAGGRFYGTDTQYF. In nucleotides, the CDR3 is TGTGCCAGCAGCGCACACGCCGGGGGGCGGTTTTATGGCACAGATACGCAGTATTTT.